The 24 T cell receptor beta chains below all came from one sample that was sequenced in a study of T cells in women clearing cervical HPV infection. Assay used: immunoSEQ multiplex PCR; TCRdb lists only in-frame clones, some missing. Its clone listing holds tens of thousands of clones. The specimen sequenced was blood buffy coat. The receptors were gathered from a woman aged 18-70 years with a cervical HPV16 infection that either progressed to CIN3+ or cleared (not recorded which).

A remark on this clone: The read is 3 residues too short to cover the CDR3 end, so that end is filled in from the germline J gene. The rearrangement links TRBV6-2 or TRBV6-3 to TRBJ1-2, with TRBD1 matching 12 bases. The CDR3 is made up of 15 amino acids. CDR1 MNHEY and CDR2 SVGEGT come from the germline V gene. CDR3 DNA (partial): TGTGCCAGCAGTAACGTGGGACAGGGGGCCGATGAC. It yields the protein CASSNVGQGADD. The CDR3, in full, reads CASSNVGQGADDYTF.

As to this clone: The sequence runs out 3 residues before the end of the CDR3; the remainder is reconstructed from the germline J gene. This chain links TRBV12-3 or TRBV12-4 with TRBJ2-2; 7 positions match TRBD2. The CDR3 contains 14 residues. Trimming at V came to 7 bases and at J to 3 bases, leaving 5 bases not matched to a gene. The CDR3 DNA, read in part, is TGTGCCAGCATGCGGGGGACGGACACCGGGGAG. Its translation: CASMRGTDTGE. The whole CDR3 sequence is CASMRGTDTGELFF.

This clone is called medium-sized based on its frequency. Read data end 3 residues before the CDR3 end; the end is taken from the germline J gene. The chain combines TRBV9 with TRBJ2-1, with 12 bases identical to TRBD2. The germline CDR1 and CDR2 sequences are SGDLS and YYNGEE. The CDR3 is 16 amino acids. J gave up 7 bases and V 4 bases, and 9 bases lay outside the gene matches. The sequenced part of the CDR3 DNA is TGTGCCAGCAGCTCCCGGACTAGCGGGGTAAAGAATGAG. This translates into CASSSRTSGVKNE. The full CDR3 reads CASSSRTSGVKNEQFF.

With respect to this clone: The read comes to an end 3 residues before the CDR3 does, leaving the germline J gene to fill in the end. The chain is built from TRBV29-1 and TRBJ2-7; 7 nucleotides line up with TRBD1. Germline V gives CDR1 SQVTM, CDR2 ANQGSEA. The trim removed 4 bases at V and 2 bases at J, leaving 8 bases unmatched. The CDR3 is 14 amino acids. The covered CDR3 bases are TGCAGCGTTGGTTCATACAGGGGAGCCTACGAG. This encodes CSVGSYRGAYE. The entire CDR3 reads CSVGSYRGAYEQYF.

Turning to this clone: The read ends 3 residues before the CDR3 terminus; that terminus is restored from the germline J gene. This chain joins TRBV11-2 and TRBJ1-3, with D maybe TRBD1 (6 bases). The CDR3 has 14 amino acids. The germline gives CDR1 SGHAT, CDR2 FQNNGV. The V end was cut by 5 bases, the J end by 5 bases, with 13 bases between. The CDR3 sequence is CASSHGDIRNTIYF. The sequenced CDR3 bases are TGTGCCAGCAGCCACGGGGACATCAGAAACACC.

Concerning this clone itself: The read halts 3 residues ahead of the CDR3 end, with the missing end drawn from the germline J gene. The chain couples TRBV2 to TRBJ1-2; no clear D gene. From germline, CDR1 is SNHLY and CDR2 FYNNEI. CDR3 size: 16 residues. CDR3 DNA, as far as it was read: TGTGCCAGCAGACAACTAGCGGGTCGAAGCTCCTACGAC. Protein: CASRQLAGRSSYD. The entire CDR3 protein is CASRQLAGRSSYDYTF.

Details on this clone: Coverage ceases 3 residues before the CDR3 finishes, and the germline J gene fills in the end. The chain combines TRBV19 with TRBJ1-5; no reliable D call. Trimming stripped 1 base from V and 7 bases from J, with 14 bases between. The CDR3 runs 15 residues. Germline V gene lookup returns CDR1 LNHDA and CDR2 SQIVND (reference sequence). The CDR3 sequence: CASSIVSSLLQPQHF. Partial CDR3 DNA: TGTGCCAGTAGTATAGTGTCCAGTCTCTTACAGCCC.

About this clone itself: The read falls 3 residues short of the CDR3 end, and the missing part is taken from the germline J gene. The chain has TRBV24-1 and TRBJ2-1, with TRBD1 identical over 10 bases. V dropped 9 bases and J dropped 7; count of bases not matched to a gene: 5. CDR1 and CDR2 from the germline V gene are KGHDR and SFDVKD. CDR3 length: 13 residues. The CDR3 reads CATLSGQGNEQFF. The sequenced CDR3 bases are TGTGCCACCCTTTCGGGACAGGGGAATGAG.

To note about this clone: The read falls 3 residues short of the CDR3 end, and the missing part is taken from the germline J gene. The chain links TRBV6-1 to TRBJ2-2, with D unclear. Germline V gene data show CDR1 as MNHNS and CDR2 as SASEGT. The CDR3 is made up of 16 amino acids. The CDR3 here is CASSDIKAPHVQKLFF. CDR3 DNA (partial): TGTGCCAGCAGTGATATTAAGGCACCCCACGTACAAAAG.

Concerning this clone itself: The read terminates 3 residues before the CDR3 end, so the remaining end is supplied by the germline J gene. The J gene is TRBJ2-3, the V gene TRBV19; 10 bases are a match to TRBD1. The CDR3 runs to 19 residues. CDR1 is LNHDA, CDR2 SQIVND, per germline (reference sequence). CDR3 protein: CASSITGTGAAPRQETQYF. The covered CDR3 bases are TGTGCCAGTAGTATAACCGGGACAGGGGCCGCCCCCCGGCAAGAGACG.

Comment on this clone: The read ends 3 residues early relative to the CDR3; the germline J gene fills the gap. The chain has TRBV5-6 and TRBJ2-5, with 7 bases identical to TRBD2. CDR1 and CDR2 from the germline V gene are SGHDT and YYEEEE. This CDR3 has 15 amino acids. The V and J ends lost 1 base and 4 bases, in that order; junction bases with no gene match: 7. CDR3 protein: CASSLWRESGETQYF. The part of the CDR3 DNA that was read is TGTGCCAGCAGCTTGTGGCGGGAGAGCGGAGAGACC.

On this clone itself: The read ends 3 residues early relative to the CDR3; the germline J gene fills the gap. V is TRBV19 and J is TRBJ2-1, with 7 bases aligning to TRBD1. The CDR3 length is 15 residues. Germline V CDR1 and CDR2: LNHDA, SQIVND (reference sequence). J was trimmed by 9 bases and V by 7 bases; bases with no gene match: 15. CDR3 DNA, as far as it was read: TGTGCCAGTACCTCAGGGGACAGCCTCGGTGGTGAG. This encodes CASTSGDSLGGE. In full, the CDR3 reads CASTSGDSLGGEQFF.

Details on this clone: From the germline J gene comes the end of the CDR3, since the read stops 3 residues before it. The rearrangement uses TRBV5-4 and TRBJ2-7; a weak D match, TRBD1 (5 bases). V gave up 0 bases and J gave up 3 bases, with 13 bases separating them. Germline V gene lookup returns CDR1 SGHNT and CDR2 YYREEE (reference sequence). This CDR3 region has 15 residues. CDR3 in amino acids: CASSLDRSVVYEQYF. The part of the CDR3 DNA that was read is TGTGCCAGCAGCTTGGACAGGTCTGTTGTCTACGAG.

Of note for this clone: With the read ending 3 residues before the CDR3 end, the germline J gene is used to fill in that end. The V and J genes are TRBV5-1 and TRBJ2-1; 7 positions agree with TRBD2. Germline assignment: CDR1 SGHRS and CDR2 YFSETQ. Trimming at V came to 4 bases and at J to 3 bases, leaving 19 bases not matched to a gene. The CDR3 consists of 19 residues. CDR3 loop: CASSLYGIAGSGLYNEQFF. The sequenced CDR3 bases are TGCGCCAGCAGCCTGTATGGAATAGCGGGTTCCGGCCTCTACAATGAG. Together with reference TRBV5-1 and TRBJ2-1, the CDR3 gives the full variable domain: KAGVTQTPRYLIKTRGQQVTLSCSPISGHRSVSWYQQTPGQGLQFLFEYFSETQRNKGNFPGRFSGRQFSNSRSEMNVSTLELGDSALYLCASSLYGIAGSGLYNEQFFGPGTRLTVL.

A note on this clone: The sequenced fragment ends 3 residues before the CDR3 boundary, so the rest is inferred from the germline J gene. The V gene is TRBV9, the J gene TRBJ1-5; no firm D call. V lost 1 base, J lost 0 bases, and 8 bases lay in between. The germline V gene encodes CDR1 SGDLS and CDR2 YYNGEE. The CDR3 loop spans 15 amino acids. The CDR3 protein is CASSVSGSSNQPQHF. Incomplete CDR3 DNA: TGTGCCAGCAGCGTAAGCGGGAGTAGCAATCAGCCC.

Comment on this clone: The read is 3 residues too short to cover the CDR3 end, so that end is filled in from the germline J gene. The genes are TRBV28 and TRBJ2-4, with TRBD2 identical over 7 bases. This CDR3 is 17 amino acids long. The V and J ends lost 8 bases and 0 bases, in that order; junction bases with no gene match: 13. CDR1 and CDR2 from the germline V gene are MDHEN and SYDVKM. CDR3 loop: CASHGGDKGLAKNIQYF. The covered CDR3 bases are TGTGCCAGCCATGGGGGGGATAAAGGACTAGCCAAAAACATT.

Regarding this clone: The read stops 3 residues short of the end of the CDR3; the missing end is completed from the germline J gene. This chain joins TRBV4-2 and TRBJ1-1; 7 nucleotides match TRBD1. Germline CDR1 is LGHNA and CDR2 is YNFKEQ. V lost 8 bases to trimming and J lost 2 bases; unmatched junction nucleotides: 5. This CDR3 is built from 13 residues. CDR3 loop: CASRQGVNTEAFF. The covered CDR3 bases are TGTGCCAGCCGGCAGGGGGTCAACACTGAA.

For this clone: The CDR3 end lies 3 residues beyond the end of the read and is filled in from the germline J gene. The chain uses TRBV19 and TRBJ1-5; D ambiguous. The CDR3 has 16 residues. Trimming took 0 bases from V and 6 from J, leaving 15 bases between them. The V gene's germline CDR1 is LNHDA and CDR2 SQIVND (reference sequence). CDR3: CASSIDISSGGQPQHF. The CDR3 bases that were read are TGTGCCAGTAGTATAGATATTTCCTCCGGTGGTCAGCCC.

As for this clone: The CDR3 end is not reached by the read, which stops 3 residues before it; the germline J gene fills it in. The V and J genes are TRBV19 and TRBJ2-6; 7 bases fit TRBD1. Germline loops: CDR1 LNHDA, CDR2 SQIVND (reference sequence). The J segment lost 0 bases and the V segment lost 3 bases, leaving 5 bases of the junction unmatched. The CDR3 loop spans 17 amino acids. The CDR3 DNA, read in part, is TGTGCCAGTAGTATCCGGACAGGTAGCTCTGGGGCCAACGTC. It is translated as CASSIRTGSSGANV. The entire CDR3 is CASSIRTGSSGANVLTF.

The part of the CDR3 DNA that was read is TGTGCCAGCTCACCGACAGGGGTGGGGGCCTATAATTCACCC. Translation gives CASSPTGVGAYNSP. The CDR3 as a whole reads CASSPTGVGAYNSPLHF. This chain uses TRBV18 with TRBJ1-6; 8 bases align to TRBD1. The DNA ends 3 residues before the CDR3 does, and the rest of the CDR3 is filled in from the germline J gene. V was pared by 3 bases and J by 2 bases, with 6 bases of the junction left unmatched. From germline, CDR1 is KGHSH and CDR2 LQKENI. This CDR3 region has 17 residues.

About this clone: Sequencing ends 3 residues short of the CDR3 end; the germline J gene provides the rest. The sample has other DNA sequences that encode this CDR3 too. The rearrangement links TRBV7-2 to TRBJ1-3, with TRBD1 identical over 7 bases. In germline, CDR1 is SGHTA, CDR2 FQGNSA. Trimming at V came to 5 bases and at J to 2 bases, leaving 3 bases not matched to a gene. There are 14 residues in the CDR3. CDR3 amino acids: CASSETGAGNTIYF. The part of the CDR3 DNA that was read is TGTGCCAGCAGCGAAACAGGGGCTGGAAACACC.

With regard to this clone: With the read ending 3 residues before the CDR3 end, the germline J gene is used to fill in that end. Other DNA sequences in this sample translate to the same CDR3. The genes are TRBV18 and TRBJ1-3; TRBD1 aligns across 7 bases. Per germline, CDR1 KGHSH and CDR2 LQKENI. The J segment lost 3 bases and the V segment lost 4 bases, leaving 3 bases of the junction unmatched. The CDR3 length is 14 residues. The part of the CDR3 DNA that was read is TGTGCCAGCTCACGTGACAGGGTTGGAAACACC. Encoded protein: CASSRDRVGNT. In full, the CDR3 is CASSRDRVGNTIYF. Full variable domain (missing parts from reference TRBV18 and TRBJ1-3): NAGVMQNPRHLVRRRGQEARLRCSPMKGHSHVYWYRQLPEEGLKFMVYLQKENIIDESGMPKERFSAEFPKEGPSILRIQQVVRGDSAAYFCASSRDRVGNTIYFGEGSWLTVV.

About this clone: The CDR3 goes on 3 residues after the read ends, and that part is filled in from the germline J gene. The V and J genes are TRBV20-1 and TRBJ2-1; D not resolved. V gave up 0 bases and J gave up 5 bases, with 11 bases separating them. The CDR3 runs 14 residues. Germline V lookup: CDR1 DFQATT, CDR2 SNEGSKA (reference sequence). CDR3 DNA, as far as it was read: TGCAGTGCTAGAGATCCGGTGCGAAACAATGAG. This codes for CSARDPVRNNE. The whole CDR3 sequence reads CSARDPVRNNEQFF.

Regarding this clone: The read stops 3 residues short of the end of the CDR3; the missing end is completed from the germline J gene. The chain carries TRBV18 and TRBJ1-1; D is unclear. CDR1 and CDR2 (germline): KGHSH, LQKENI. The CDR3 is 11 amino acids. With 8 bases removed from V and 7 bases from J, the gap between germline ends came to 11 bases. CDR3 DNA (partial): TGTGCCAGCCGCCGCGAGGGTGAA. Translating gives CASRREGE. In full, the CDR3 is CASRREGEAFF.